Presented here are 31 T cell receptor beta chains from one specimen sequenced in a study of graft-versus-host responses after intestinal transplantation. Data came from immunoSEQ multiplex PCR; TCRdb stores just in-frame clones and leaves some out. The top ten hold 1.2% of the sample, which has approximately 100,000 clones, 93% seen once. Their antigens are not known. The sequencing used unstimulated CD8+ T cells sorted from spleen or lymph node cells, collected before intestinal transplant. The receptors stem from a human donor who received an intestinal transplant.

CDR3 protein: CASSLVPADGYTF. CDR3 DNA sequence: TGTGCCAGCAGCTTAGTGCCAGCCGACGGCTACACCTTC. V usage is TRBV7-9 and J usage is TRBJ1-2; D is unclear. Looked up from germline, CDR1 is SEHNR and CDR2 is FQNEAQ (reference sequence). Trimming removed 1 base from V and 8 bases from J, with 11 bases in between. The CDR3 sequence is 13 residues long.

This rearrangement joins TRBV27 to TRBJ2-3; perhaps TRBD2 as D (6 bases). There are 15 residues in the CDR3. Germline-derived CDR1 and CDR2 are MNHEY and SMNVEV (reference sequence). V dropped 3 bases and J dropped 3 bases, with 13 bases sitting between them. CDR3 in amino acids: CASSFGPGVTDTQYF. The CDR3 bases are TGTGCCAGCAGTTTCGGGCCGGGAGTGACAGATACGCAGTATTTT.

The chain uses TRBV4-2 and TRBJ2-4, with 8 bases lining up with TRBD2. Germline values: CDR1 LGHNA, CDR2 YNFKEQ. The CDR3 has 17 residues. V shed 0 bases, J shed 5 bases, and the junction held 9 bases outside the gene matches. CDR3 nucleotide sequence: TGTGCCAGCAGCCAAGACCCTATTAGCGGGAAAGAAAACATTCAGTACTTC. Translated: CASSQDPISGKENIQYF.

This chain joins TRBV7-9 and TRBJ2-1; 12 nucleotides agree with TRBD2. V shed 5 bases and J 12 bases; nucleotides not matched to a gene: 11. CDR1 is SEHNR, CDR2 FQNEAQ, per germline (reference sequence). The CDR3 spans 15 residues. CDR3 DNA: TGTGCCAGCAGCCATCCTAGCGGGGGGGCTAGTGGGCAGTTCTTC. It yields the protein CASSHPSGGASGQFF.

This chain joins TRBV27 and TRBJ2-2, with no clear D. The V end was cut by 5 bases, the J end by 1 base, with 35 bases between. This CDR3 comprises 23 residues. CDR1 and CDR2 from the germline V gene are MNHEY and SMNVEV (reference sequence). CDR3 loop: CASSLRKPDLVPILPMNTGELFF. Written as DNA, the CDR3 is TGTGCCAGCAGTCTAAGGAAGCCGGATTTGGTCCCCATATTGCCAATGAACACCGGGGAGCTGTTTTTT.

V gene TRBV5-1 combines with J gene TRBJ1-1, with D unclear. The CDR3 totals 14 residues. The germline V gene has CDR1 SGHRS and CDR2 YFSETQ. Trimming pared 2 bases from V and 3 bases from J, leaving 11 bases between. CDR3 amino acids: CASSFFPGDTEAFF. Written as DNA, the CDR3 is TGCGCCAGCAGCTTTTTCCCAGGTGACACTGAAGCTTTCTTT.

CDR3 protein: CASSPPGLAGEYF. Here the CDR3 DNA reads TGTGCCAGCAGTCCTCCCGGACTAGCGGGGGAGTATTTT. V usage is TRBV6-5 and J usage is TRBJ2-3; 13 bases are shared with TRBD2. This CDR3 has 13 residues. Trimming removed 5 bases from V and 13 bases from J; junction bases left unmatched: 6. Germline CDR1 reads MNHEY; CDR2 reads SVGAGI.

DNA for the CDR3: TGTGCCAGCAGTTATAGGGACAGGGGCGGCGAGCAGTACTTC. This sequence encodes CASSYRDRGGEQYF. The chain is built from TRBV6-5 and TRBJ2-7; TRBD1 matches at 10 bases. Trimming cost V 3 bases and J 6 bases; bases outside gene matches: 5. Germline V gene lookup returns CDR1 MNHEY and CDR2 SVGAGI. The CDR3 contains 14 residues.

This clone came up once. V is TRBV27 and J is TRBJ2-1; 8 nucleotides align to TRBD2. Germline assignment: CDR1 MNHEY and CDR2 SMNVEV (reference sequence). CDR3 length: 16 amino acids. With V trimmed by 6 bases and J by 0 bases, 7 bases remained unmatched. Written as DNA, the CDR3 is TGTGCCAGCAGCCCCGCGGGGGGCGGCTCCTACAATGAGCAGTTCTTC. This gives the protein CASSPAGGGSYNEQFF.

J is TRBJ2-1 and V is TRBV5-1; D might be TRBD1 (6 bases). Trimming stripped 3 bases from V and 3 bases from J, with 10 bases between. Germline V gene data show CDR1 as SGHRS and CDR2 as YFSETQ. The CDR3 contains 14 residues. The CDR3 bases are TGCGCCAGCAGCTCTCAGGGGAACTACAATGAGCAGTTCTTC. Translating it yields CASSSQGNYNEQFF.

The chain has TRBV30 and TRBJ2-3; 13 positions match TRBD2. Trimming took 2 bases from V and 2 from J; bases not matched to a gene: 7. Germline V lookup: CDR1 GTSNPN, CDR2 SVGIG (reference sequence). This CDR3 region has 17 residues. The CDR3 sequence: CAWSSRLAGGITDTQYF. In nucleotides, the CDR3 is TGTGCCTGGAGTTCCCGACTAGCGGGGGGTATCACAGATACGCAGTATTTT.

CDR3 protein: CASSLGGWQPQHF. For the CDR3, the DNA is TGTGCCAGCAGTTTGGGAGGGTGGCAGCCCCAGCATTTT. This chain links TRBV27 with TRBJ1-5; D is unclear. The CDR3 spans 13 residues. Between the trimmed V and J ends, which lost 3 bases and 7 bases, there was a span of 10 bases. Germline values: CDR1 MNHEY, CDR2 SMNVEV (reference sequence).

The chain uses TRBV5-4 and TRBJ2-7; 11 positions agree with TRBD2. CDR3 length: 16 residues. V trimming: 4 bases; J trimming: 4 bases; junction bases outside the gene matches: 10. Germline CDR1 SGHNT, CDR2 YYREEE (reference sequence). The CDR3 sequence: CASSPLSGGAKYEQYF. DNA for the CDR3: TGTGCCAGCAGCCCTCTTAGCGGGGGGGCTAAATACGAGCAGTACTTC.

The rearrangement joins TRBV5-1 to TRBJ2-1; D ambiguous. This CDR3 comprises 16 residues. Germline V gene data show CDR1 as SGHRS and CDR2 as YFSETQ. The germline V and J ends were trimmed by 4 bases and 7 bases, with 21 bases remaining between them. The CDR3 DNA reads TGCGCCAGCAGCCTCGCCGTTGAGAGTAGTTCAAATGAGCAGTTCTTC. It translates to CASSLAVESSSNEQFF.

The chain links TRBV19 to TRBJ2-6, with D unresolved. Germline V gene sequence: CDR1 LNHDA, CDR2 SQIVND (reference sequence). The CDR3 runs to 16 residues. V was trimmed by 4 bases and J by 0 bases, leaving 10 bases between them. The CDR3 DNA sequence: TGTGCCAGTAGTAGCGGTGAAATCTCTGGGGCCAACGTCCTGACTTTC. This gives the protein CASSSGEISGANVLTF.

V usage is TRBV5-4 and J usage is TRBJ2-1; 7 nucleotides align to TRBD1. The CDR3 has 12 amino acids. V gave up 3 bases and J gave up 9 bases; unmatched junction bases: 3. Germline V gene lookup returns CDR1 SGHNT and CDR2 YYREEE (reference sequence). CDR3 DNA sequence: TGTGCCAGCAGCTACAGGGGAAGTGAGCAGTTCTTC. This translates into CASSYRGSEQFF.

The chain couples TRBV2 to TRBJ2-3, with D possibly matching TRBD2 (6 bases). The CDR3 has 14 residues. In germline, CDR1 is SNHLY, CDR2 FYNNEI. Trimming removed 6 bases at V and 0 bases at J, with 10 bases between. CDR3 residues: CASSAGTSTDTQYF. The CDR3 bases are TGTGCCAGCAGCGCCGGGACTAGCACAGATACGCAGTATTTT.

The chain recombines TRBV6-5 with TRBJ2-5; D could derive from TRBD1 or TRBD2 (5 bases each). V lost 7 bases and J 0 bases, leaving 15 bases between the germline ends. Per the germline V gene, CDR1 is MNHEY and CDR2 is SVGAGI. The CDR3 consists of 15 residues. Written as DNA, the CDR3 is TGTGCCAGCACCCTGGGACCCGGAAACCAAGAGACCCAGTACTTC. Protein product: CASTLGPGNQETQYF.

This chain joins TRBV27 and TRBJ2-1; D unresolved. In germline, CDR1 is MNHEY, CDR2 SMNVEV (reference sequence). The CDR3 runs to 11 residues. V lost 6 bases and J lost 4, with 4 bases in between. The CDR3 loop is CASRQYNEQFF. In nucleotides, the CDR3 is TGTGCCAGCAGGCAGTACAATGAGCAGTTCTTC.

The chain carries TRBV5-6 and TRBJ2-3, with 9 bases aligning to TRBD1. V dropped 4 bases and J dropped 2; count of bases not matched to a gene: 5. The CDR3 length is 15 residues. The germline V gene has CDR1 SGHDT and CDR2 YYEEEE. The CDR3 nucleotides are TGTGCCAGCAGCCTTACAGGGGGCTACACAGATACGCAGTATTTT. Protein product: CASSLTGGYTDTQYF. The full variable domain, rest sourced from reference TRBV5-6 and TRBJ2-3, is DAGVTQSPTHLIKTRGQQVTLRCSPKSGHDTVSWYQQALGQGPQFIFQYYEEEERQRGNFPDRFSGHQFPNYSSELNVNALLLGDSALYLCASSLTGGYTDTQYFGPGTRLTVL.

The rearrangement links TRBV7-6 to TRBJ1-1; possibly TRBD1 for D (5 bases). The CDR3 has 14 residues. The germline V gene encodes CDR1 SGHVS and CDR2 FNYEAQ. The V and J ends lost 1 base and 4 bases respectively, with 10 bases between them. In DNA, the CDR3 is TGTGCCAGCAGCTTAGACGGGGGGGGCACTGAAGCTTTCTTT. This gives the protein CASSLDGGGTEAFF.

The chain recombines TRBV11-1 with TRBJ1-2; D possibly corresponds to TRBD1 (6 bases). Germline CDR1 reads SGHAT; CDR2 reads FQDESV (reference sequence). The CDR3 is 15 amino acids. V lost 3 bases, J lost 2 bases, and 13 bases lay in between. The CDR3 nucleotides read TGTGCCAGCAGCTTGACAGGCGACGTCAACTATGGCTACACCTTC. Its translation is CASSLTGDVNYGYTF.

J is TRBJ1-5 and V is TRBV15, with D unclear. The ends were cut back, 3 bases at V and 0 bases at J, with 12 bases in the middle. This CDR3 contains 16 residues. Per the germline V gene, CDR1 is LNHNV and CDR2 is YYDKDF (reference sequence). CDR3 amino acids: CATSSGRTSSNQPQHF. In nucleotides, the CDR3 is TGTGCCACCAGCAGCGGACGGACTTCTAGCAATCAGCCCCAGCATTTT.

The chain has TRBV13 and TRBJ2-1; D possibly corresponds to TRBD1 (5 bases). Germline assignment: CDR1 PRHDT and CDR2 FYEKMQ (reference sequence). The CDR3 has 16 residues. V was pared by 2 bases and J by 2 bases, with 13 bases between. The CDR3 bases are TGTGCCAGCAGCTTATCTGGGGCAGGCCCCTACAATGAGCAGTTCTTC. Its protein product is CASSLSGAGPYNEQFF.

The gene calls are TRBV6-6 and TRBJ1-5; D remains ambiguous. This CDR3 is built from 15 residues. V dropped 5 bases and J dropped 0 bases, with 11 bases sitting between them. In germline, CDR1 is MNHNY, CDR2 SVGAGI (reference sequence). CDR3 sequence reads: CASSHRDPSNQPQHF. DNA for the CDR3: TGTGCCAGCAGTCACCGAGACCCTAGCAATCAGCCCCAGCATTTT.

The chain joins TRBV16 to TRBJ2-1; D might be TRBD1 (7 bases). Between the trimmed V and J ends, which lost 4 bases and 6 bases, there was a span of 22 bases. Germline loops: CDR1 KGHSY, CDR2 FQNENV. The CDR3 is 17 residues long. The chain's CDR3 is CASSPIQGGELGNEQFF. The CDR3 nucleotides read TGTGCCAGCAGCCCAATCCAGGGGGGAGAGTTAGGCAATGAGCAGTTCTTC. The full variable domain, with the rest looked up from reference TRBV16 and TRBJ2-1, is GEEVAQTPKHLVRGEGQKAKLYCAPIKGHSYVFWYQQVLKNEFKFLISFQNENVFDETGMPKERFSAKCLPNSPCSLEIQATKLEDSAVYFCASSPIQGGELGNEQFFGPGTRLTVL.

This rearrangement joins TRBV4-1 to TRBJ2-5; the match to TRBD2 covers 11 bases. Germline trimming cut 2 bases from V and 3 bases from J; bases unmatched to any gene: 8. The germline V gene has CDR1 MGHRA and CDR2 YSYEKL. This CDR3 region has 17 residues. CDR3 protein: CASSQLAGGGLEETQYF. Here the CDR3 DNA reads TGCGCCAGCAGCCAACTAGCGGGGGGAGGCTTGGAAGAGACCCAGTACTTC.

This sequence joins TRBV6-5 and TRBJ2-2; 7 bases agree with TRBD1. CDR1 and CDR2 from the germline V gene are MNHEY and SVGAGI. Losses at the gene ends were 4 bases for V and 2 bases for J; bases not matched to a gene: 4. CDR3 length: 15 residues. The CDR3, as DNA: TGTGCCAGCAGTTCAGGGGGTTTAAACACCGGGGAGCTGTTTTTT. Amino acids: CASSSGGLNTGELFF.

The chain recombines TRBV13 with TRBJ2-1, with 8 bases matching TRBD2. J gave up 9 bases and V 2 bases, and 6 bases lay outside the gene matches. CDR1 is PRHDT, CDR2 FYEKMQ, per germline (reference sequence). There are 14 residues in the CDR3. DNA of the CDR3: TGTGCCAGCAGCTTATTGGGACTAGTAGGTGAGCAGTTCTTC. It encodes CASSLLGLVGEQFF.

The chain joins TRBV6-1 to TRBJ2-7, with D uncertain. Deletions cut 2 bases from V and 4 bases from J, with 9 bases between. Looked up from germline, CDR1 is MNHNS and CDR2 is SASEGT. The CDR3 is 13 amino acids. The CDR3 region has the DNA TGTGCCAGCAGTGAACGAGCCACTTACGAGCAGTACTTC. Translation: CASSERATYEQYF.

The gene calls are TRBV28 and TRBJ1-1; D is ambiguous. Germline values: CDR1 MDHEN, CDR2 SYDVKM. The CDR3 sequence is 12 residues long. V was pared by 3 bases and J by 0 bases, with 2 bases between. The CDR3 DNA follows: TGTGCCAGCAGTTTCGTGAACACTGAAGCTTTCTTT. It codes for CASSFVNTEAFF.